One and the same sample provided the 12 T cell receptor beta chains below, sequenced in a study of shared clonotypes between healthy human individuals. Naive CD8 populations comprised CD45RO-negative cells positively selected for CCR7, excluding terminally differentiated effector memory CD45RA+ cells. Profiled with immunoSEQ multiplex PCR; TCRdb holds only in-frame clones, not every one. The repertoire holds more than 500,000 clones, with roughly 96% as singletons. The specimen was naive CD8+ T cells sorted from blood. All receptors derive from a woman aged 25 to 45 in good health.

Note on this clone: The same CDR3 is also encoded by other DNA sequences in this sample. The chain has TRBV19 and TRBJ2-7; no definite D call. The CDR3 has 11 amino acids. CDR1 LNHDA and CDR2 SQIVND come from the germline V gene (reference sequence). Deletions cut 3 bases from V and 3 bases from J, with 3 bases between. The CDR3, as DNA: TGTGCCAGTAGTATCGGCTACGAGCAGTACTTC. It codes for CASSIGYEQYF.

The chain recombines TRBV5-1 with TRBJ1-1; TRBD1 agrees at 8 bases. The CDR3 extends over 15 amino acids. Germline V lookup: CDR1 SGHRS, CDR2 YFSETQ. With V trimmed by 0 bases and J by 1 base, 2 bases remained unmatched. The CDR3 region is CASSLGQGQNTEAFF. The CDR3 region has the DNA TGCGCCAGCAGCTTGGGACAGGGGCAGAACACTGAAGCTTTCTTT.

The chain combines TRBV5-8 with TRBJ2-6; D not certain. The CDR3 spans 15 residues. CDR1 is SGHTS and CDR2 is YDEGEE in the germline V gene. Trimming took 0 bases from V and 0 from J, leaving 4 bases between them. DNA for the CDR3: TGTGCCAGCAGCTTGGACCTCTCTGGGGCCAACGTCCTGACTTTC. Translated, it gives CASSLDLSGANVLTF.

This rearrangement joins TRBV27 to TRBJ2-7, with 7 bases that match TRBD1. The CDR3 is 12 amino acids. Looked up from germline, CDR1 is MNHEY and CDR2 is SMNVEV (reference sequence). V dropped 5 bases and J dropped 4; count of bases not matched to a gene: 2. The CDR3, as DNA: TGTGCCAGCAGTGGGACAGATTACGAGCAGTACTTC. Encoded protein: CASSGTDYEQYF.

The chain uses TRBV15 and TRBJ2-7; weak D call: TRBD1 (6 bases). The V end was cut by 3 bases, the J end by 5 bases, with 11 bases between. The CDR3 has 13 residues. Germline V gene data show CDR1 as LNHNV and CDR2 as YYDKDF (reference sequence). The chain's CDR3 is CATSRNTGNEQYF. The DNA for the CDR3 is TGTGCCACCAGCAGGAACACAGGGAACGAGCAGTACTTC.

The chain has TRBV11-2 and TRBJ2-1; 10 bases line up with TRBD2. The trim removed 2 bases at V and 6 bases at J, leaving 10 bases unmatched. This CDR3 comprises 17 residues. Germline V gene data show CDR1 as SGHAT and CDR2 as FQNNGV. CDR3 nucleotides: TGTGCCAGCAGCTTACACATTGGGAGCGGGAGGGCCAATGAGCAGTTCTTC. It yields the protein CASSLHIGSGRANEQFF.

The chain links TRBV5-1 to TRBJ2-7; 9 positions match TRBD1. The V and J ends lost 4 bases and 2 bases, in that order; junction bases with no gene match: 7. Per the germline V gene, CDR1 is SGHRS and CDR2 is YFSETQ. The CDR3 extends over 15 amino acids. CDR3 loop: CASSQNRDRAYEQYF. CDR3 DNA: TGCGCCAGCAGCCAAAACCGGGACAGGGCCTACGAGCAGTACTTC.

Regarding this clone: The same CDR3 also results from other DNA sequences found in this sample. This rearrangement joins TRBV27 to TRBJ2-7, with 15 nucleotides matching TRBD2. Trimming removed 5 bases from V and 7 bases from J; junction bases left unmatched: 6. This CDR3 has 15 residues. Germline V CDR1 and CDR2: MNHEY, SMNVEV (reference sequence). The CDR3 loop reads CASSPGTSGRNEQYF. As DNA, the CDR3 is TGTGCCAGCAGTCCGGGGACTAGCGGGAGGAATGAGCAGTACTTC.

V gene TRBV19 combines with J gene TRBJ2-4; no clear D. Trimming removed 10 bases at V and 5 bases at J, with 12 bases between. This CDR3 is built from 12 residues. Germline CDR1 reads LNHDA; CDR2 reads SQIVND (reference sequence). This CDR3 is CATIGLENIQYF. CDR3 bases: TGTGCCACCATCGGGCTAGAAAACATTCAGTACTTC.

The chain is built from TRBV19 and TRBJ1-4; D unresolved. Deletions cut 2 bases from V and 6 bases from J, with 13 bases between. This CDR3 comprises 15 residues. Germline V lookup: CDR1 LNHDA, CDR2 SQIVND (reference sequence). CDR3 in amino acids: CASSITEQAYEKLFF. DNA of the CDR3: TGTGCCAGTAGTATAACGGAGCAGGCCTATGAAAAACTGTTTTTT.

CDR3 coding DNA: TGTGCCACTGGCGGCTCTGGAAACACCATATATTTT. It is translated as CATGGSGNTIYF. The chain joins TRBV6-1 to TRBJ1-3, with no clear D. The germline gives CDR1 MNHNS, CDR2 SASEGT. The V gene lost 10 bases and the J gene lost 0 bases, with 7 bases spanning the gap. The length of the CDR3 is 12 residues.

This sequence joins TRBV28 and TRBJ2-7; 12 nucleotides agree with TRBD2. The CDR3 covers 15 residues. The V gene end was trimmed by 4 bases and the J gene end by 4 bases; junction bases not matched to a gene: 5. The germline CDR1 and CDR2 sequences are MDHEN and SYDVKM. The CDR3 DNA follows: TGTGCCAGCAGTTATGGGACTAGCGGGTTTTACGAGCAGTACTTC. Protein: CASSYGTSGFYEQYF.